One sample yielded the 21 T cell receptor beta chains listed below, sequenced in a study of blood T cell repertoires in COVID-19 (dated by TCRdb to 2019 to 2021). Receptors were amplified or captured by the immunoSEQ multiplex PCR assay. Not all clones reach the TCRdb copy of this immuneACCESS table, which keeps in-frame sequences only. Checked studies attribute under half of the gap to unresolved V genes and leave the rest unexplained. Counted in this sample were more than 300,000 clones; approximately 89% of them appeared once. The ten top clones hold 1.5% to 2% of the sample. Sample: peripheral blood. The receptors derive from a woman aged 25 to 39 with COVID-19, enrolled during active disease.

The V call is TRBV12-3 or TRBV12-4, the J call TRBJ1-5; tentative D call: TRBD1 (5 bases). The CDR3 is made up of 13 amino acids. Trimming pared 6 bases from V and 7 bases from J, leaving 13 bases between. The CDR3 DNA is TGTGCCAGCAGAGGGGCTGTCGGACAGCCCCAGCATTTT. Translated: CASRGAVGQPQHF.

This clone appeared once. This chain's CDR3 is CASSSKDRGNLYEQYF. CDR3 nucleotide sequence: TGTGCCAGCAGTTCCAAAGACAGGGGGAACCTTTACGAGCAGTACTTC. V usage is TRBV6-6 and J usage is TRBJ2-7; 9 bases fit TRBD1. Germline trimming cut 4 bases from V and 4 bases from J; bases unmatched to any gene: 11. The CDR3 contains 16 residues. From germline, CDR1 is MNHNY and CDR2 SVGAGI (reference sequence).

The chain joins TRBV7-2 to TRBJ1-1; D possibly corresponds to TRBD1 (5 bases). The CDR3 is 15 residues long. Trimming removed 4 bases at V and 1 base at J, with 13 bases between. Germline values: CDR1 SGHTA, CDR2 FQGNSA. The CDR3 coding sequence is TGTGCCAGCAGCTACGGGGGACGGGGGAACACTGAAGCTTTCTTT. Its translation: CASSYGGRGNTEAFF.

The V and J genes are TRBV24-1 and TRBJ1-2; the match to TRBD1 covers 7 bases. The CDR3 covers 14 residues. From germline, CDR1 is KGHDR and CDR2 SFDVKD. The J segment lost 3 bases and the V segment lost 4 bases, leaving 4 bases of the junction unmatched. The CDR3 DNA sequence: TGTGCCACCAGTGAAGCAGGGGGTGACTATGGCTACACCTTC. Encoded protein: CATSEAGGDYGYTF.

The chain links TRBV21-1 to TRBJ1-5; the listed D gene, TRBD1, was not tested against the DNA. TRBV21-1 is termed a pseudogene. CDR3 length: 13 residues. The CDR3 coding sequence is TGTGCCAGCAGCACACAGGTAAATCAGCCCCAGCATTTT. Translation gives CASSTQVNQPQHF.

This clone has just a few counts. The chain couples TRBV18 to TRBJ1-3, with TRBD1 matching 7 bases. J lost 3 bases, V lost 5 bases, and 7 bases had no gene match. Germline V gene data show CDR1 as KGHSH and CDR2 as LQKENI. The CDR3 length is 15 residues. CDR3 sequence: CASSGAGTVGNTIYF. The CDR3 DNA follows: TGTGCCAGCTCAGGCGCCGGGACAGTTGGAAACACCATATATTTT.

The chain uses TRBV4-3 and TRBJ1-2, with 11 bases fitting TRBD1. Germline values: CDR1 LGHNA, CDR2 YSLEER. The J segment lost 14 bases and the V segment lost 0 bases, leaving 5 bases of the junction unmatched. The CDR3 consists of 13 residues. The CDR3 nucleotides read TGCGCCAGCAGCCAAGATGGGACAGGGGGTGAGACCTTC. Amino acid sequence: CASSQDGTGGETF.

This clone was detected a few times. It may be a read error: a sequence one base away is much more abundant. The V and J genes are TRBV7-9 and TRBJ1-2; 9 bases agree with TRBD1. Trimming at V came to 4 bases and at J to 3 bases, leaving 3 bases not matched to a gene. CDR1 is SEHNR, CDR2 FQNEAQ, per germline (reference sequence). The CDR3 is made up of 14 amino acids. CDR3 amino acids: CASSSGTGHYGYTF. CDR3 in DNA: TGTGCCAGCAGCTCCGGGACAGGGCACTATGGCTACACCTTC.

The chain couples TRBV10-3 to TRBJ2-1; 9 nucleotides match TRBD2. With V trimmed by 6 bases and J by 0 bases, 3 bases remained unmatched. The CDR3 covers 15 residues. Germline CDR1 reads ENHRY; CDR2 reads SYGVKD. The CDR3 bases are TGTGCCATCAGCCGAGCGGGGGGCTCCTACAATGAGCAGTTCTTC. Its protein product is CAISRAGGSYNEQFF.

The CDR3 nucleotides are TGTGCCAGCAGCTTATGGGGCGACGCTGAAGCTTTCTTT. It yields the protein CASSLWGDAEAFF. This chain connects TRBV7-2 to TRBJ1-1, with D perhaps matching TRBD1 (5 bases). V lost 2 bases and J 6 bases, leaving 10 bases between the germline ends. The CDR3 covers 13 residues. In germline, CDR1 is SGHTA, CDR2 FQGNSA.

V usage is TRBV18 and J usage is TRBJ1-5, with TRBD1 identical over 8 bases. This CDR3 region has 15 residues. J was trimmed by 7 bases and V by 4 bases; bases with no gene match: 9. In germline, CDR1 is KGHSH, CDR2 LQKENI. CDR3 in DNA: TGTGCCAGCTCACTAGGACAGGGCTTAAGCCAGCCCCAGCATTTT. This translates into CASSLGQGLSQPQHF.

The V gene is TRBV7-2, the J gene TRBJ2-7, with a possible D match to TRBD2 (7 bases). This CDR3 is built from 14 residues. In germline, CDR1 is SGHTA, CDR2 FQGNSA. The V end lost 1 base, the J end lost 4 bases, and 11 bases lay between the germline ends. The CDR3 is CASSLEGGGYEQYF. CDR3 coding DNA: TGTGCCAGCAGCTTAGAAGGGGGAGGGTACGAGCAGTACTTC.

CDR3 in amino acids: CASRTTWTGELFF. CDR3 nucleotide sequence: TGTGCCAGCAGAACAACGTGGACCGGGGAGCTGTTTTTT. The chain joins TRBV6-5 to TRBJ2-2; D uncertain. The CDR3 runs to 13 residues. V lost 6 bases and J 5 bases, leaving 10 bases between the germline ends. Germline V gives CDR1 MNHEY, CDR2 SVGAGI.

V gene TRBV5-6 combines with J gene TRBJ2-3; TRBD2 might be the D (6 bases). The V gene's germline CDR1 is SGHDT and CDR2 YYEEEE. V was shortened by 4 bases and J by 4 bases, with 10 bases between the two germline ends. The CDR3 spans 13 residues. The CDR3 is CASSKTRSDTQYF. Written as DNA, the CDR3 is TGTGCCAGCAGCAAGACTAGATCAGATACGCAGTATTTT.

This clone is a singleton in its sample. This chain uses TRBV4-1 with TRBJ1-4, with 7 bases identical to TRBD1. The V segment lost 4 bases and the J segment 7 bases; nucleotides outside the gene matches: 3. The CDR3 totals 13 residues. CDR1 is MGHRA, CDR2 YSYEKL, per germline. The CDR3 DNA is TGCGCCAGCAGCCCCAGGGGGAGTGAAAAACTGTTTTTT. Translated: CASSPRGSEKLFF.

The chain recombines TRBV5-1 with TRBJ1-5, with D possibly being TRBD1 (5 bases). This CDR3 comprises 14 residues. The ends were cut back, 9 bases at V and 5 bases at J, with 18 bases in the middle. Looked up from germline, CDR1 is SGHRS and CDR2 is YFSETQ. The CDR3: CAIPLVGHHQPQHF. Written as DNA, the CDR3 is TGCGCCATCCCGCTAGTGGGGCATCATCAGCCCCAGCATTTT.

J is TRBJ1-1 and V is TRBV7-7; D is undetermined. The CDR3 is 13 residues long. CDR1 is SSHAT, CDR2 FNYEAQ, per germline (reference sequence). Trimming removed 5 bases at V and 4 bases at J, with 11 bases between. This chain's CDR3 is CASSLLLGTEAFF. The CDR3 DNA follows: TGTGCCAGCAGCCTCTTACTCGGCACTGAAGCTTTCTTT.

This clone has a single count. The chain employs TRBV5-5 and TRBJ2-1, with D perhaps matching TRBD1 (5 bases). The CDR3 loop spans 13 amino acids. Trimming left V 2 bases short and J 3 bases short, with 6 bases between. Germline CDR1 reads SGHKS; CDR2 reads YYEKEE (reference sequence). CDR3 bases: TGTGCCAGCAGCTTAGGACACTACAATGAGCAGTTCTTC. Translated: CASSLGHYNEQFF.

The rearrangement uses TRBV9 and TRBJ1-5; no clear D gene. V was clipped by 0 bases and J by 0 bases, with 7 bases between them. Germline V lookup: CDR1 SGDLS, CDR2 YYNGEE. The CDR3 has 15 amino acids. The DNA of the CDR3 is TGTGCCAGCAGCGTAGGGCCGAATAGCAATCAGCCCCAGCATTTT. As protein: CASSVGPNSNQPQHF.

The V and J genes are TRBV4-3 and TRBJ1-2, with TRBD1 as a possible D gene (6 bases). The CDR3 totals 16 residues. Germline V lookup: CDR1 LGHNA, CDR2 YSLEER. V was clipped by 0 bases and J by 5 bases, with 16 bases between them. The chain's CDR3 is CASSQDEGHIRYGYTF. The CDR3 DNA reads as TGCGCCAGCAGCCAAGATGAGGGACATATAAGATATGGCTACACCTTC.

As for this clone: The sample contains more than one DNA sequence encoding this CDR3. The gene calls are TRBV24-1 and TRBJ1-2, with 7 bases identical to TRBD1. Germline assignment: CDR1 KGHDR and CDR2 SFDVKD. With V trimmed by 4 bases and J by 6 bases, 4 bases remained unmatched. The CDR3 has 13 amino acids. CDR3 residues: CATSDQTGNGYTF. CDR3 bases: TGTGCCACCAGTGACCAGACAGGGAATGGCTACACCTTC.